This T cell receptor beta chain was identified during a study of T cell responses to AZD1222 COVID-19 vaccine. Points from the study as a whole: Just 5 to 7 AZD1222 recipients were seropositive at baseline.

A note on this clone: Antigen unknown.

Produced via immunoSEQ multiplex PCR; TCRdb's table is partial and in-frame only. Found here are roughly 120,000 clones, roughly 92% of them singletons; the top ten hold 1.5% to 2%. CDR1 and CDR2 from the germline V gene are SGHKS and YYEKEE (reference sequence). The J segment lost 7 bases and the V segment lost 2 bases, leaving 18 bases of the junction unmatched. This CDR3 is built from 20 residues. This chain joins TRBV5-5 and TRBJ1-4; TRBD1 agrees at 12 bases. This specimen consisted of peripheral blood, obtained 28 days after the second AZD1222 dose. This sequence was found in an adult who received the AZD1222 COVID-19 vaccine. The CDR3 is CASSFTIRDRGREVREKLFF. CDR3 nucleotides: TGTGCCAGCAGCTTCACAATCCGGGACAGGGGGCGGGAGGTCCGTGAAAAACTGTTTTTT.